The sequence of this T cell receptor (beta chain) was determined in a study of beta chain features in type 1 diabetes. Since all of the isolated RNA was reverse transcribed, expressed TCRB transcripts were what got sequenced. TCRdb keeps only in-frame clones here, not all; method: immunoSEQ multiplex PCR. The table has 390,000 or so clones, roughly 13% seen once. Naive, central memory, regulatory and stem cell-like memory cells within the CD4+ compartment were sorted using CD45RO/CCR7/CD25/CD127/CD95/CD27. As to this clone: Its antigen is as yet unknown.

Broader study findings: Fewer insertions but more deletions were seen at VDJ junctions in type 1 diabetes patients. Naive, central memory and regulatory TCRB repertoires appeared more similar among patients than healthy donors. Since sequencing was performed on cDNA, cells with high TCR expression could be over-represented.

J was trimmed by 3 bases and V by 5 bases; bases with no gene match: 10. This CDR3 comprises 18 residues. CDR1 is SEHNR and CDR2 is FQNEAQ in the germline V gene (reference sequence). The rearrangement joins TRBV7-9 to TRBJ2-3, with TRBD2 matching 14 bases. The sample was naive CD4+ T cells from blood. This TCR came from a man aged 25-45 years in good health. CDR3 sequence: CASSKGLAGVVTTDTQYF. The CDR3 coding sequence is TGTGCCAGCAGCAAGGGACTAGCGGGAGTCGTCACGACAGATACGCAGTATTTT.